This T cell receptor (beta chain) was sequenced in a study of blood T cell repertoires in COVID-19 (TCRdb year 2020). In the study overall: Samples from collaborators originated in the United States, Italy and Spain and spanned both the acute and convalescent phases of COVID-19. Where available, HLA class I and class II types were taken from metadata supplied by the sample provider and were not determined by assay-based typing. Deeply sampled blood TCRbeta repertoires from subjects exposed to, actively infected with, or recovered from COVID-19 were included in the dataset. A freely available public database, intended as a resource for researchers studying the immune response to SARS-CoV-2, is where the repertoires were released. Samples were obtained from the ongoing ImmuneRACE study (first 160 participants) and from some 1,200 subjects provided by 6 global collaborators. The sample metadata nearly always contained a de-identified subject ID, COVID-19 status, age in years and sex. The material from the prospective study consisted of cDNA or gDNA derived from T cells, B-cell-depleted T cells, or PBMCs. Broader findings and caveats from the paper: The amount of clinical and demographic metadata varied by source and participant and was provided uncurated.

A second Seattle source provided samples from volunteer blood donors who had recovered from COVID-19. Whole blood was collected in K2EDTA tubes by collaborating institutions according to the institutions' own protocols. For TCRbeta analysis, collaborators shipped samples as frozen whole blood, isolated PBMCs, or DNA extracted from either of those sample types. A note on this clone: The clone's antigen remains unknown. Per-base quality was not reported, and no clone a single base away is much larger than it.

The immunoSEQ Assay, a bias-controlled multiplex PCR, was used to amplify TCRbeta CDR3 regions from genomic DNA. Per the authors' processing: The number of nucleated cells in each sample was estimated from the amplification of reference gene primers within the assay. To quantify the absolute abundance of each unique TCRbeta CDR3 rearrangement, sequence reads were collapsed and filtered. Productive Simpson clonality was computed per sample as the square root of Simpson's diversity index over productive rearrangements. TCRdb holds this immuneACCESS table with in-frame rearrangements only. Some clones are missing; in checked studies, unresolved V genes explain under half, and the rest has no known cause. V and J calls and clone size are given by that table; D and trimming were obtained from the DNA. A total of just under 350,000 clones appear in this sample, approximately 89% of them only once. The ten biggest clones cover roughly 3% of the sample.

This receptor was taken from a woman aged 18-35 years who had recovered from COVID-19. Sequencing input: peripheral blood.

The CDR3 corresponds to CASSQVAGVNTGELFF. The base sequence is TGCGCCAGCAGCCAAGTAGCAGGGGTCAACACCGGGGAGCTGTTTTTT. The chain employs TRBV4-1 and TRBJ2-2; TRBD1 might be the D gene, on 6 matching bases. The germline ends are 11 bases apart after V is trimmed by 1 base and J by 2 bases. The germline V gene gives CDR1 as MGHRA and CDR2 as YSYEKL. The CDR3 starts with the cysteine, ends with the phenylalanine, and has 16 residues. Only the CDR3 DNA is retained, 48 bases long and in frame from the first base.